This entry lists 20 T cell receptor beta chains sequenced from one sample in a study of T cell repertoires in cytomegalovirus infection (dated by TCRdb to about 2019). The treatment or condition label on this specimen signifies: in vitro stimulation with specific CMV peptide epitopes to enrich CMV-specific T cells. Instrument used: Illumina HiSeq 1500. TCRdb redid the processing of the public reads, applying fastp at Q25 and MiXCR, and retained in-frame beta chains. Here each entry gathers all rows of one CDR3 protein and keeps the most common genes and DNA. In all, the sample holds approximately 70,000 distinct CDR3 sequences, and roughly 20% of those were seen once. The ten largest clonotypes hold about 72% of the sample. These receptors have no known antigen. Sequencing was performed on CD8+ T cells from cultured PBMCs, taken from culture after CMV antigen stimulation. Receptors were obtained from a human donor in good health (CMV status not recorded). Some clones in this sample may be carry-over from other donors' samples.

This clonotype came up a few times. This rearrangement joins TRBV25-1 to TRBJ2-2, with 7 bases fitting TRBD1. Germline CDR1 and CDR2: MGHDK and SYGVNS. V shed 5 bases, J shed 6 bases, and the junction held 12 bases outside the gene matches. This CDR3 comprises 16 residues. In nucleotides, the CDR3 is TGTGCCAGCAGTCCCTCCGTAGGACAGGCCGCCGGGGAGCTGTTTTTT. It translates to CASSPSVGQAAGELFF. Complete variable domain (other parts from reference TRBV25-1 and TRBJ2-2): EADIYQTPRYLVIGTGKKITLECSQTMGHDKMYWYQQDPGMELHLIHYSYGVNSTEKGDLSSESTVSRIRTEHFPLTLESARPSHTSQYLCASSPSVGQAAGELFFGEGSRLTVL.

The sample holds a few counts of this clonotype. The chain uses TRBV15 and TRBJ2-3; 9 bases are shared with TRBD1. Germline CDR1 reads LNHNV; CDR2 reads YYDKDF (reference sequence). This CDR3 contains 17 residues. Losses at the gene ends were 0 bases for V and 2 bases for J; bases not matched to a gene: 6. DNA for the CDR3: TGTGCCACCAGCAGAGACCTCCGGGACAGGGACACAGATACGCAGTATTTT. Amino acid sequence: CATSRDLRDRDTDTQYF.

The chain carries TRBV12-3 or TRBV12-4 and TRBJ1-4; 7 nucleotides agree with TRBD1. The length of the CDR3 is 13 residues. With 3 bases clipped from V and 8 bases from J, the junction kept 3 bases outside the gene matches. The CDR3 DNA reads TGTGCCAGCAGTTTGGGGACAGCAGAAAAACTGTTTTTT. This codes for CASSLGTAEKLFF.

This clonotype was seen more than once but under ten times. The rearrangement links TRBV6-2 or TRBV6-3 to TRBJ2-5; D may be TRBD2 (5 bases). Germline CDR1 is MNHEY and CDR2 is SVGEGT. The CDR3 spans 14 residues. V lost 7 bases to trimming and J lost 3 bases, with 15 bases between them. The CDR3 DNA is TGTGCCAGCACCTCCGGGGAGAGGGAAGAGACCCAGTACTTC. Translating it yields CASTSGEREETQYF.

This clonotype occurred a few times. The rearrangement links TRBV11-2 to TRBJ2-3, with TRBD2 matching 7 bases. The CDR3 is 17 amino acids. The germline gives CDR1 SGHAT, CDR2 FQNNGV. The ends lost 1 base at V and 2 bases at J; junction bases unmatched: 9. The CDR3 bases are TGTGCCAGCAGCTTAGGACCGACTAGCTGGGCCACAGATACGCAGTATTTT. Its translation: CASSLGPTSWATDTQYF.

This clonotype showed up just a few times. The gene calls are TRBV7-6 and TRBJ1-2; unclear D gene. The CDR3 totals 12 residues. With 0 bases removed from V and 7 bases from J, the gap between germline ends came to 6 bases. Germline V gene data show CDR1 as SGHVS and CDR2 as FNYEAQ. CDR3 bases: TGTGCCAGCAGCTTAGCGCAGGCTGGCTACACCTTC. This encodes CASSLAQAGYTF.

In this sample, this clonotype turned up a few times. V is TRBV4-1 and J is TRBJ2-1; D might be TRBD1 or TRBD2, each matching 6 bases. The V gene lost 0 bases and the J gene lost 2 bases, with 11 bases spanning the gap. The length of the CDR3 is 16 residues. The germline gives CDR1 MGHRA, CDR2 YSYEKL. Here the CDR3 DNA reads TGCGCCAGCAGCCAAGAGTCGGGGGCGACCTACAATGAGCAGTTCTTC. This encodes CASSQESGATYNEQFF.

This clonotype was recorded a few times. The chain recombines TRBV7-6 with TRBJ2-5, with 9 nucleotides matching TRBD2. Germline V gives CDR1 SGHVS, CDR2 FNYEAQ. This CDR3 comprises 16 residues. V lost 2 bases, J lost 5 bases, and 9 bases stayed unmatched. The CDR3 nucleotides read TGTGCCAGCAGCTTAAAGCGGGGGGACACGGGGGAGACCCAGTACTTC. Amino acids: CASSLKRGDTGETQYF. The whole variable domain, filled in from reference TRBV7-6 and TRBJ2-5, reads GAGVSQSPRYKVTKRGQDVALRCDPISGHVSLYWYRQALGQGPEFLTYFNYEAQQDKSGLPNDRFSAERPEGSISTLTIQRTEQRDSAMYRCASSLKRGDTGETQYFGPGTRLLVL.

This clonotype was counted only a few times. The chain's CDR3 is CASSQSDRSNQPQHF. The CDR3 DNA sequence: TGCGCCAGCAGCCAGTCAGACCGAAGCAATCAGCCCCAGCATTTT. The chain combines TRBV4-3 with TRBJ1-5; D remains ambiguous. CDR3 length equals 15 residues. In germline, CDR1 is LGHNA, CDR2 YSLEER. V was pared by 3 bases and J by 1 base, with 10 bases between.

This clonotype was recorded once. The chain couples TRBV6-2 or TRBV6-3 to TRBJ1-1; possible D gene TRBD1, 6 bases. Trimming shortened V by 5 bases and J by 0 bases, and 25 bases separated the two germline ends. The CDR3 loop spans 19 amino acids. Germline CDR1 is MNHEY and CDR2 is SVGEGT. CDR3 nucleotide sequence: TGTGCCAGCAGTCTAGACCGGGTTCTCGGGGGGCTAATGAACACTGAAGCTTTCTTT. It yields the protein CASSLDRVLGGLMNTEAFF.

Many counts were recorded for this clonotype. The chain combines TRBV7-2 with TRBJ1-1; the D is unclear. Germline CDR1 and CDR2: SGHTA and FQGNSA. The CDR3 contains 13 residues. Trimming cost V 2 bases and J 1 base, with 5 bases left between them. The CDR3: CASSLITNTEAFF. The CDR3 nucleotides are TGTGCCAGCAGCTTAATCACGAACACTGAAGCTTTCTTT.

This clonotype was observed a few times. The gene calls are TRBV4-1 and TRBJ2-1; 9 nucleotides match TRBD1. J lost 7 bases, V lost 3 bases, and 7 bases had no gene match. The CDR3 totals 15 residues. CDR1 is MGHRA and CDR2 is YSYEKL in the germline V gene. CDR3 sequence reads: CASSQDRGLGNEQFF. The DNA for the CDR3 is TGCGCCAGCAGCCAGGACAGGGGCCTAGGAAATGAGCAGTTCTTC.

The gene calls are TRBV27 and TRBJ2-3; D might be TRBD2 (6 bases). In germline, CDR1 is MNHEY, CDR2 SMNVEV (reference sequence). Between the trimmed V and J ends, which lost 5 bases and 1 base, there was a span of 16 bases. This CDR3 comprises 16 residues. In nucleotides, the CDR3 is TGTGCCAGCAGTCCCTCAGCGGGCAGGGGCACAGATACGCAGTATTTT. This translates into CASSPSAGRGTDTQYF.

This clonotype was recorded a few times. The chain is built from TRBV7-8 and TRBJ1-2; no clear D gene. Germline loops: CDR1 SGHVS, CDR2 FQNEAQ. The CDR3 contains 15 residues. The V end lost 0 bases, the J end lost 4 bases, and 12 bases lay between the germline ends. The CDR3 loop reads CASSLAPLVSYGYTF. As DNA, the CDR3 is TGTGCCAGCAGCTTAGCGCCCTTGGTGTCCTATGGCTACACCTTC. The entire variable domain, with the rest obtained from reference TRBV7-8 and TRBJ1-2, is as follows: GAGVSQSPRYKVAKRGQDVALRCDPISGHVSLFWYQQALGQGPEFLTYFQNEAQLDKSGLPSDRFFAERPEGSVSTLKIQRTQQEDSAVYLCASSLAPLVSYGYTFGSGTRLTVV.

The chain has TRBV29-1 and TRBJ2-5; 7 bases match TRBD2. Germline V gene lookup returns CDR1 SQVTM and CDR2 ANQGSEA. The CDR3 sequence is 12 residues long. The V gene end was trimmed by 7 bases and the J gene end by 0 bases; junction bases not matched to a gene: 2. This CDR3 reads CSAAGDQETQYF. The CDR3 DNA reads as TGCAGCGCCGCGGGAGACCAAGAGACCCAGTACTTC.

V and J are TRBV12-3 or TRBV12-4 and TRBJ2-7; possible D gene TRBD1, 6 bases. This CDR3 contains 14 residues. The V gene lost 1 base and the J gene lost 2 bases, with 9 bases spanning the gap. DNA for the CDR3: TGTGCCAGCAGTTTAGGGGACACGACCTACGAGCAGTACTTC. Its translation is CASSLGDTTYEQYF.

The gene calls are TRBV27 and TRBJ2-7, with D possibly called TRBD1 or TRBD2 (5 bases each). With 2 bases removed from V and 2 bases from J, the gap between germline ends came to 16 bases. In germline, CDR1 is MNHEY, CDR2 SMNVEV (reference sequence). This CDR3 is 16 amino acids long. The CDR3 sequence is CASSLNLGQGAYEQYF. Written as DNA, the CDR3 is TGTGCCAGCAGTTTAAATCTCGGGCAGGGAGCCTACGAGCAGTACTTC.

This clonotype was detected only a few times. V usage is TRBV7-9 and J usage is TRBJ2-7; 10 bases agree with TRBD1. This CDR3 has 15 amino acids. V dropped 5 bases and J dropped 4; count of bases not matched to a gene: 8. The V gene's germline CDR1 is SEHNR and CDR2 FQNEAQ (reference sequence). For the CDR3, the DNA is TGTGCCAGCAGCCTCGGGGACAGGGGCTTTTACGAGCAGTACTTC. This encodes CASSLGDRGFYEQYF.

The chain employs TRBV7-9 and TRBJ2-1, with D unresolved. Germline CDR1 is SEHNR and CDR2 is FQNEAQ (reference sequence). Deletions cut 4 bases from V and 0 bases from J, with 16 bases between. The CDR3 has 17 residues. The CDR3 is CASSSPSPADSYNEQFF. The CDR3 region has the DNA TGTGCCAGCAGCTCTCCTTCACCGGCGGACTCCTACAATGAGCAGTTCTTC. The variable domain in full, completed from reference TRBV7-9 and TRBJ2-1, reads DTGVSQNPRHKITKRGQNVTFRCDPISEHNRLYWYRQTLGQGPEFLTYFQNEAQLEKSRLLSDRFSAERPKGSFSTLEIQRTEQGDSAMYLCASSSPSPADSYNEQFFGPGTRLTVL.

This chain connects TRBV27 to TRBJ1-2; D is ambiguous. The V end lost 0 bases, the J end lost 0 bases, and 11 bases lay between the germline ends. The CDR3 spans 16 residues. Germline CDR1 MNHEY, CDR2 SMNVEV (reference sequence). CDR3 sequence (DNA): TGTGCCAGCAGTTTATCAGTGGCAGGAGCTAACTATGGCTACACCTTC. Its translation is CASSLSVAGANYGYTF.